Following are 4 T cell receptor beta chains from one sample sequenced in a study of human T cells and chemical hapten exposure. Time point of the sample: patch test 2, 6 weeks after DPC sensitization. Sample treatment: therapeutic diphenylcyclopropenone sensitization with weekly scalp DPC. Each CDR3 protein is one row after TCRdb ran MiXCR on the RACE reads. This table has 85,000 or so distinct CDR3 sequences, around 10% appearing once. Material: whole blood, obtained in connection with sensitization to the hapten diphenylcyclopropenone (DPC). These receptors were collected from a man aged 18 to 30 with alopecia areata. Some clones in this sample may be carry-over from other donors' samples.

This clonotype was seen many times. The V call is TRBV5-4, the J call TRBJ2-5; D remains ambiguous. V lost 10 bases to trimming and J lost 2 bases, with 9 bases between them. Germline V gene lookup returns CDR1 SGHNT and CDR2 YYREEE (reference sequence). The CDR3 consists of 11 residues. For the CDR3, the DNA is TGTGCCTCCGGGCAGCAAGAGACCCAGTACTTC. It encodes CASGQQETQYF.

This chain connects TRBV11-2 to TRBJ2-7, with TRBD1 matching 9 bases. The CDR3 has 16 amino acids. With 4 bases clipped from V and 5 bases from J, the junction kept 12 bases outside the gene matches. The germline CDR1 and CDR2 sequences are SGHAT and FQNNGV. CDR3 sequence (DNA): TGTGCCAGCAGCTCAAAAACGGGACAGGGTAACCACGAGCAGTACTTC. Protein product: CASSSKTGQGNHEQYF.

Only a few counts were recorded for this clonotype. V usage is TRBV10-3 and J usage is TRBJ1-1; possibly TRBD1 for D (6 bases). Germline CDR1 is ENHRY and CDR2 is SYGVKD. V lost 5 bases and J 0 bases, leaving 10 bases between the germline ends. This CDR3 has 14 amino acids. The CDR3 DNA sequence: TGTGCCATCAGTCTGACAGGCATGAACACTGAAGCTTTCTTT. Translated, it gives CAISLTGMNTEAFF.

The rearrangement uses TRBV28 and TRBJ1-1; D unresolved. The germline gives CDR1 MDHEN, CDR2 SYDVKM. CDR3 length equals 12 residues. Trimming shortened V by 6 bases and J by 1 base, and 6 bases separated the two germline ends. This CDR3 is CASSRRNTEAFF. The CDR3 coding sequence is TGTGCCAGCAGCCGGCGGAACACTGAAGCTTTCTTT. The whole variable domain, filled in from reference TRBV28 and TRBJ1-1, reads DVKVTQSSRYLVKRTGEKVFLECVQDMDHENMFWYRQDPGLGLRLIYFSYDVKMKEKGDIPEGYSVSREKKERFSLILESASTNQTSMYLCASSRRNTEAFFGQGTRLTVV.